The 19 T cell receptor beta chains reported below all come from one sample, sequenced in a study of CD8 T cells in Susac syndrome. Random-hexamer reverse transcription was applied to about 0.45 to 1 ug RNA. TCRdb passed the immunoSEQ multiplex PCR reads through MiXCR, listing each CDR3 protein once. The table has fewer than 140,000 distinct CDR3 sequences, around 94% seen once. The sample was CD8+ T cells from PBMCs. The receptors stem from a human donor with Susac syndrome.

This chain uses TRBV6-5 with TRBJ2-3, with TRBD2 matching over 11 bases. V lost 6 bases and J lost 5; bases outside the gene matches: 7. The CDR3 totals 15 residues. Germline CDR1 MNHEY, CDR2 SVGAGI. The CDR3 protein is CASRSGTSGGDTQYF. The DNA for the CDR3 is TGTGCCAGCAGGTCCGGGACTAGCGGTGGAGATACGCAGTATTTT.

The chain's CDR3 is CATQAYTF. The DNA of the CDR3 is TGTGCTACACAGGCTTACACCTTC. This chain links TRBV12-3 or TRBV12-4 with TRBJ1-2; tentative D call: TRBD1 (5 bases). The CDR3 covers 8 residues.

The chain employs TRBV4-1 and TRBJ2-1; TRBD1 matches 10 bases. The V and J ends lost 8 bases and 8 bases, in that order; junction bases with no gene match: 12. CDR3 size: 15 residues. The germline V gene has CDR1 MGHRA and CDR2 YSYEKL. The CDR3 protein is CASRHAGQGSDEQFF. The CDR3, as DNA: TGCGCCAGCCGACATGCGGGACAGGGGTCGGATGAGCAGTTCTTC.

V and J are TRBV6-7 and TRBJ1-1, with D possibly matching TRBD1 (6 bases). TRBV6-7 is given ORF status, its function remaining uncertain. With 5 bases removed from V and 12 bases from J, the gap between germline ends came to 13 bases. CDR3 length: 11 residues. CDR3 in DNA: TGTGCCAGCAGTCGAACAGGGAAATCTTTCTTT. Translating it yields CASSRTGKSFF.

The CDR3 coding sequence is TGCAGTGCTCGAACAGGGGGCGCAAGTTACGAGCAGTACTTC. Translation gives CSARTGGASYEQYF. The rearrangement uses TRBV20-1 and TRBJ2-7; 9 nucleotides match TRBD1. Per the germline V gene, CDR1 is DFQATT and CDR2 is SNEGSKA (reference sequence). There are 14 residues in the CDR3. After removal of 5 bases from V and 4 bases from J, the junction contained 9 bases not matched to a gene.

V and J are TRBV9 and TRBJ1-6; D is possibly TRBD1 (5 bases). This CDR3 has 15 amino acids. CDR1 SGDLS and CDR2 YYNGEE come from the germline V gene. V was pared by 0 bases and J by 7 bases, with 11 bases between. In DNA form, the CDR3 reads TGTGCCAGCAGCGTAGAAGGGGTTGGGAATTCACCCCTCCACTTT. Amino acid sequence: CASSVEGVGNSPLHF.

The V gene is TRBV7-9, the J gene TRBJ1-5; D is unclear. Germline CDR1 is SEHNR and CDR2 is FQNEAQ (reference sequence). The V end was cut by 1 base, the J end by 1 base, with 8 bases between. The CDR3 loop spans 15 amino acids. The CDR3 here is CASSLGGQSNQPQHF. The CDR3 nucleotides are TGTGCCAGCAGCTTAGGAGGGCAGAGCAATCAGCCCCAGCATTTT.

The chain couples TRBV7-9 to TRBJ2-7; 8 bases line up with TRBD1. V lost 3 bases, J lost 4 bases, and 8 bases stayed unmatched. The germline V gene has CDR1 SEHNR and CDR2 FQNEAQ (reference sequence). The CDR3 has 15 amino acids. CDR3 in amino acids: CASSFAGQGLYEQYF. The CDR3 nucleotides are TGTGCCAGCAGCTTCGCAGGACAGGGCTTATACGAGCAGTACTTC. Full variable domain (outside the CDR3, taken from reference TRBV7-9 and TRBJ2-7): DTGVSQNPRHKITKRGQNVTFRCDPISEHNRLYWYRQTLGQGPEFLTYFQNEAQLEKSRLLSDRFSAERPKGSFSTLEIQRTEQGDSAMYLCASSFAGQGLYEQYFGPGTRLTVT.

The rearrangement uses TRBV9 and TRBJ2-1; the D gene is possibly TRBD1 (6 bases). Looked up from germline, CDR1 is SGDLS and CDR2 is YYNGEE. V gave up 3 bases and J gave up 5 bases, with 9 bases separating them. CDR3 length equals 13 residues. The CDR3 here is CASSAGTHNEQFF. In nucleotides, the CDR3 is TGTGCCAGCAGCGCCGGGACACACAATGAGCAGTTCTTC.

The V gene is TRBV3-1, the J gene TRBJ2-3, with TRBD2 identical over 9 bases. Trimming took 1 base from V and 4 from J; bases not matched to a gene: 12. Germline V gene data show CDR1 as LGHDT and CDR2 as YNNKEL (reference sequence). The CDR3 length is 18 residues. The CDR3 loop reads CASSQVLAGSIAADTQYF. CDR3 DNA: TGTGCCAGCAGCCAAGTGCTAGCGGGGTCCATCGCGGCAGATACGCAGTATTTT.

The chain couples TRBV9 to TRBJ1-2, with a possible D match to TRBD1 (6 bases). Deletions cut 3 bases from V and 5 bases from J, with 11 bases between. CDR1 SGDLS and CDR2 YYNGEE come from the germline V gene. The CDR3 spans 13 residues. The CDR3 coding sequence is TGTGCCAGCAGCGAGCTGGACAGTTATGGCTACACCTTC. It encodes CASSELDSYGYTF.

The chain couples TRBV12-3 or TRBV12-4 to TRBJ2-2, with D uncertain. V lost 6 bases to trimming and J lost 0 bases, with 11 bases between them. The CDR3 has 15 amino acids. The CDR3, as DNA: TGTGCCAGCAGGATCTTAAGCTCGAACACCGGGGAGCTGTTTTTT. Translated: CASRILSSNTGELFF.

V usage is TRBV7-9 and J usage is TRBJ1-2, with no clear D. Between the trimmed V and J ends, which lost 0 bases and 6 bases, there was a span of 5 bases. Germline CDR1 is SEHNR and CDR2 is FQNEAQ (reference sequence). This CDR3 is 12 amino acids long. The CDR3 coding sequence is TGTGCCAGCAGCTTAGCGAAAGATGGCTACACCTTC. Translation: CASSLAKDGYTF.

The chain combines TRBV19 with TRBJ2-3; D may be TRBD2 (5 bases). The CDR3 length is 14 residues. Trimming removed 5 bases at V and 5 bases at J, with 14 bases between. Per germline, CDR1 LNHDA and CDR2 SQIVND (reference sequence). CDR3 sequence reads: CASSPRAALDTQYF. CDR3 DNA sequence: TGTGCCAGTAGTCCGAGGGCCGCCTTAGATACGCAGTATTTT. Looking up the rest from reference TRBV19 and TRBJ2-3 gives the full variable domain: DGGITQSPKYLFRKEGQNVTLSCEQNLNHDAMYWYRQDPGQGLRLIYYSQIVNDFQKGDIAEGYSVSREKKESFPLTVTSAQKNPTAFYLCASSPRAALDTQYFGPGTRLTVL.

The chain carries TRBV7-9 and TRBJ2-1; TRBD2 agrees at 8 bases. J gave up 4 bases and V 6 bases, and 8 bases lay outside the gene matches. Germline V gene sequence: CDR1 SEHNR, CDR2 FQNEAQ (reference sequence). The CDR3 sequence is 15 residues long. CDR3: CASRSGLDMYNEQFF. The CDR3 DNA reads TGTGCCAGCAGATCGGGACTAGATATGTACAATGAGCAGTTCTTC. The full variable domain, rest sourced from reference TRBV7-9 and TRBJ2-1, is DTGVSQNPRHKITKRGQNVTFRCDPISEHNRLYWYRQTLGQGPEFLTYFQNEAQLEKSRLLSDRFSAERPKGSFSTLEIQRTEQGDSAMYLCASRSGLDMYNEQFFGPGTRLTVL.

V gene TRBV5-6 combines with J gene TRBJ2-5; D is undetermined. CDR3 length: 14 amino acids. The germline V and J ends were trimmed by 2 bases and 2 bases, with 10 bases remaining between them. CDR1 SGHDT and CDR2 YYEEEE come from the germline V gene. The CDR3 reads CASSLILQQETQYF. The CDR3 bases are TGTGCCAGCAGCTTAATTCTACAACAAGAGACCCAGTACTTC.

The genes are TRBV20-1 and TRBJ1-2; D perhaps matches TRBD1 (6 bases). The V and J ends lost 1 base and 6 bases respectively, with 15 bases between them. Germline lookup yields CDR1 DFQATT and CDR2 SNEGSKA (reference sequence). The CDR3 sequence is 14 residues long. The CDR3 DNA is TGCAGTGCTAGAGGAGCAGGGGAAGTAGATGGCTACACCTTC. Translating gives CSARGAGEVDGYTF.

In its sample, this clonotype was seen once. The V gene is TRBV2, the J gene TRBJ2-2, with D maybe TRBD1 (6 bases). Trimming removed 2 bases from V and 1 base from J, with 11 bases in between. The length of the CDR3 is 16 residues. Germline-derived CDR1 and CDR2 are SNHLY and FYNNEI. The CDR3 DNA sequence: TGTGCCAGCAGTGAAAGGAAGACAGGGAACACCGGGGAGCTGTTTTTT. This encodes CASSERKTGNTGELFF.

The rearrangement joins TRBV6-2 or TRBV6-3 to TRBJ2-5; possible D gene TRBD1, 5 bases. This CDR3 has 12 residues. V lost 5 bases to trimming and J lost 9 bases, with 13 bases between them. CDR1 MNHEY and CDR2 SVGEGT come from the germline V gene. For the CDR3, the DNA is TGTGCCAGCAGTAGGGGAATGATAGCCCAGTACTTC. Translated, it gives CASSRGMIAQYF.